This TCR beta chain derives from a study of T cells after yellow fever vaccination. This clonotype has at least ten counts. CDR3 length: 17 amino acids. V was clipped by 5 bases and J by 2 bases, with 16 bases between them. Germline assignment: CDR1 MNHNS and CDR2 SASEGT. TCRdb passed the 5' RACE reads through MiXCR, listing each CDR3 protein once. Counted here are 200,000 to 250,000 distinct CDR3 sequences, around 7% occurring once; the ten biggest clones make up roughly 0.86%. This sample comprised CD4+ T cells sorted from PBMCs, obtained 15 days after the yellow fever booster vaccination. This clonotype was sampled from a man in his thirties or forties who received the YFV17D yellow fever vaccine. This chain connects TRBV6-1 to TRBJ2-6; unclear D gene. CDR3 protein: CASSPRSSKAGANVLTF. Here the CDR3 DNA reads TGTGCCAGCAGTCCTCGGTCTTCGAAGGCTGGGGCCAACGTCCTGACTTTC.